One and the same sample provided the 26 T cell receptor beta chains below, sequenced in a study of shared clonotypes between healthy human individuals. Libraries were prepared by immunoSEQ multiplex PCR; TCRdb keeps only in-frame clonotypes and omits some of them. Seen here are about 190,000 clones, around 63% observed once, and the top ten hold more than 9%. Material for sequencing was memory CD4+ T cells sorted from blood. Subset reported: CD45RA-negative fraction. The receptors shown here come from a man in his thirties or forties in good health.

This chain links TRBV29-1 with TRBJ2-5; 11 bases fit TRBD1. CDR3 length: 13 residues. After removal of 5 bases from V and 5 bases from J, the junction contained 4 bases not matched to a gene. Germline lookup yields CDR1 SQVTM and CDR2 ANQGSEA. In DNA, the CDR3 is TGCAGCGTTAGGGGACAGGGGGTGGAGACCCAGTACTTC. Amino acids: CSVRGQGVETQYF.

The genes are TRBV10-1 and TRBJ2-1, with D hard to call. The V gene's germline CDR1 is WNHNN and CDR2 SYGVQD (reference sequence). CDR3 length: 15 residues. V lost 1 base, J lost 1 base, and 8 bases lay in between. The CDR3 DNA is TGCGCCAGCAGTGAGTTCCTAGGTTCCTACAATGAGCAGTTCTTC. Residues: CASSEFLGSYNEQFF.

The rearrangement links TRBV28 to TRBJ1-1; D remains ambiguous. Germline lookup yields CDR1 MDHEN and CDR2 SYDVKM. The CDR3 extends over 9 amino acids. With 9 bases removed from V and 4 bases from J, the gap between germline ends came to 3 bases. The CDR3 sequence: CASCTEAFF. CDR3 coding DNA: TGTGCCAGTTGCACTGAAGCTTTCTTT.

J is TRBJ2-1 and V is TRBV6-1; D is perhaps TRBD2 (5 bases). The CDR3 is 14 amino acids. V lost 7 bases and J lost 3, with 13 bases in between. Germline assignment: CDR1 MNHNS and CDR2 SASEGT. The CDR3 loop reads CASTWTGNYNEQFF. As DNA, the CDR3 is TGTGCCAGCACCTGGACCGGGAACTACAATGAGCAGTTCTTC.

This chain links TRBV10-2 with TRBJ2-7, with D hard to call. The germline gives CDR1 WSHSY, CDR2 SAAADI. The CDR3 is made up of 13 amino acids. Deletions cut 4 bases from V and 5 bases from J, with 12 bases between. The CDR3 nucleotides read TGCGCCAGCAGTGGGCTCCCCCGCCACGAGCAGTACTTC. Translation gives CASSGLPRHEQYF.

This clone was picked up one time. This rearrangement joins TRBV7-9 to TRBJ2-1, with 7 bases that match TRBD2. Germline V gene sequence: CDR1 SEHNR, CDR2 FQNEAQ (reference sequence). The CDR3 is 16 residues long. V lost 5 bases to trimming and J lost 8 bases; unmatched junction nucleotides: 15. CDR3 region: CASSPPRRVGRDEQFF. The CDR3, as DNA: TGTGCCAGCAGCCCCCCGCGCAGGGTGGGGAGGGATGAGCAGTTCTTC.

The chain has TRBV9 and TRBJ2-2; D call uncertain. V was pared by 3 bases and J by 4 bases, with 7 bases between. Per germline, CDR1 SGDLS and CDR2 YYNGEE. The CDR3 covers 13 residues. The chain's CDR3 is CASSADTTGELFF. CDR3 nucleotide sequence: TGTGCCAGCAGCGCCGACACCACCGGGGAGCTGTTTTTT.

CDR3 sequence: CASSEVSGDRGIKAFF. The DNA for the CDR3 is TGTGCCAGCAGTGAAGTCTCTGGGGACAGGGGTATCAAAGCTTTCTTT. The V call is TRBV6-1, the J call TRBJ1-1; 10 positions match TRBD1. The CDR3 contains 16 residues. Trimming cost V 1 base and J 9 bases; bases outside gene matches: 11. Germline loops: CDR1 MNHNS, CDR2 SASEGT.

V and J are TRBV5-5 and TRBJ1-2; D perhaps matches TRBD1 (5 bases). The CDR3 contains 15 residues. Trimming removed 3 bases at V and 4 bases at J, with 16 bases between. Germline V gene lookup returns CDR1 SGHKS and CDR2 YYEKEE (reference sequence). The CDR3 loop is CASSSGRDLIYGYTF. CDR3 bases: TGTGCCAGCAGCTCAGGGAGGGACCTTATCTATGGCTACACCTTC.

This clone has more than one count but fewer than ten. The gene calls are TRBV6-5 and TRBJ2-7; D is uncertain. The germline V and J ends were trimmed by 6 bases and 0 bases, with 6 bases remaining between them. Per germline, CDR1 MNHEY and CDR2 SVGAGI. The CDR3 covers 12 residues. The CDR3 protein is CASRKDSYEQYF. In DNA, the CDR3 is TGTGCCAGCAGGAAAGACTCCTACGAGCAGTACTTC.

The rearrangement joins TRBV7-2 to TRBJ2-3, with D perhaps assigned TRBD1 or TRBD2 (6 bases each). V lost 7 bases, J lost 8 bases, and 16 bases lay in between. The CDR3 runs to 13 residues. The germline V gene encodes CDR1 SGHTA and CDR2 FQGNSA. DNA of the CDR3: TGTGCCAGCAATCCAAGCGGAGGGGGTACGCAGTATTTT. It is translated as CASNPSGGGTQYF.

This CDR3 is CASSFGGSLYNEQFF. The CDR3 DNA is TGTGCCAGCAGTTTTGGTGGGAGTCTGTACAATGAGCAGTTCTTC. The genes are TRBV27 and TRBJ2-1; a weak D match, TRBD2 (5 bases). Per the germline V gene, CDR1 is MNHEY and CDR2 is SMNVEV (reference sequence). CDR3 length: 15 amino acids. V was shortened by 3 bases and J by 4 bases, with 13 bases between the two germline ends.

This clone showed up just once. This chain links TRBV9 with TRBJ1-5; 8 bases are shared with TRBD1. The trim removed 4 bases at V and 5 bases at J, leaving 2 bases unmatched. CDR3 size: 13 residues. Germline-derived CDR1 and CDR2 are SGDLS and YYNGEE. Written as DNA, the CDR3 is TGTGCCAGCAGCTCGACAGGGGATCAGCCCCAGCATTTT. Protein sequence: CASSSTGDQPQHF.

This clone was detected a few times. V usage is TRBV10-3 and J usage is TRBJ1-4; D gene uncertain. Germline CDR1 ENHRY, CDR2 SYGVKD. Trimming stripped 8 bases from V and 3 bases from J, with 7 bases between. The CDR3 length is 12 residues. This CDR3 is CAIAAPNEKLFF. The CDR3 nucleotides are TGTGCCATCGCGGCTCCTAATGAAAAACTGTTTTTT.

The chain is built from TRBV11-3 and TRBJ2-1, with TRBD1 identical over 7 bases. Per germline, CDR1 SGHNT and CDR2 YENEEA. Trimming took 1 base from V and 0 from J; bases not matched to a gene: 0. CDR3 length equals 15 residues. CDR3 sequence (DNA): TGTGCCAGCAGCTTAGGGGACAGCTCCTACAATGAGCAGTTCTTC. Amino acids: CASSLGDSSYNEQFF.

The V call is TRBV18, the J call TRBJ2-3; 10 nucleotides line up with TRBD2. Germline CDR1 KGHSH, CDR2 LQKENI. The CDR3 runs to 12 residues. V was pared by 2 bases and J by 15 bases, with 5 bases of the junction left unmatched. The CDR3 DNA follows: TGTGCCAGCTCACCAGAGCGGGAGGGCCTTTATTTT. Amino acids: CASSPEREGLYF. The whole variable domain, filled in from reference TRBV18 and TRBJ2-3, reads NAGVMQNPRHLVRRRGQEARLRCSPMKGHSHVYWYRQLPEEGLKFMVYLQKENIIDESGMPKERFSAEFPKEGPSILRIQQVVRGDSAAYFCASSPEREGLYFGPGTRLTVL.

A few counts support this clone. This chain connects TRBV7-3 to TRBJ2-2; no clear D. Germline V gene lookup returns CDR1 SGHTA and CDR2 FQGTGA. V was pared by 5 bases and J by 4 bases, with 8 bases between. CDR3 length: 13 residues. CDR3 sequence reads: CASSLQPTGELFF. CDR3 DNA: TGTGCCAGCAGCCTGCAACCCACCGGGGAGCTGTTTTTT.

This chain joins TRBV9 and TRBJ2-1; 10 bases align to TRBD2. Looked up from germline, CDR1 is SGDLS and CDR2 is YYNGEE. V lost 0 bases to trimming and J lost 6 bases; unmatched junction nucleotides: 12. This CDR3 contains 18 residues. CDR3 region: CASSVGRLAGVLSNEQFF. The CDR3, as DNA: TGTGCCAGCAGCGTAGGGCGGCTAGCGGGAGTGTTAAGCAATGAGCAGTTCTTC.

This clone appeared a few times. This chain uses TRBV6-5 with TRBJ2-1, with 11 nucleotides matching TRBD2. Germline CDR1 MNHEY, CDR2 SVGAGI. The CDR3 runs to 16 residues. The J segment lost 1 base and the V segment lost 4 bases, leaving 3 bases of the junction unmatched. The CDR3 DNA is TGTGCCAGCAGTTCCGGGACTAGCGGTTCCTACAATGAGCAGTTCTTC. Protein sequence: CASSSGTSGSYNEQFF.

CDR3 sequence (DNA): TGTGCCAGCGGGAGCGGGTCCTACGAGCAGTACTTC. It translates to CASGSGSYEQYF. The chain joins TRBV6-1 to TRBJ2-7; weak D call: TRBD2 (6 bases). V lost 8 bases and J lost 1, with 9 bases in between. This CDR3 contains 12 residues. Per germline, CDR1 MNHNS and CDR2 SASEGT.

Here the CDR3 reads CASSLFGGSSYNEQFF. The CDR3 nucleotides are TGTGCCAGCAGCTTATTCGGCGGGAGCTCCTACAATGAGCAGTTCTTC. The genes are TRBV4-2 and TRBJ2-1; 7 nucleotides align to TRBD2. In germline, CDR1 is LGHNA, CDR2 YNFKEQ. Trimming removed 5 bases from V and 0 bases from J; junction bases left unmatched: 7. The CDR3 is 16 amino acids.

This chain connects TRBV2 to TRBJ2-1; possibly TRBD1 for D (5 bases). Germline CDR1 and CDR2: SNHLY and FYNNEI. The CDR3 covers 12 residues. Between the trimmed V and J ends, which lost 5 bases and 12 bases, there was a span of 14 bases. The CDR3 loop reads CASSTQSRVQFF. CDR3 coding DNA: TGTGCCAGCAGTACCCAGTCCAGGGTGCAGTTCTTC.

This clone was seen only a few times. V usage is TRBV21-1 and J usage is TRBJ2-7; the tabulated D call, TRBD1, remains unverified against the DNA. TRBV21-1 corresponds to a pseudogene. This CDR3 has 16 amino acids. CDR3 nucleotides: TGTGCCAGCAGCATGAATGGGGGACAGAGCTCCTACGAGCAGTACTTC. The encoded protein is CASSMNGGQSSYEQYF.

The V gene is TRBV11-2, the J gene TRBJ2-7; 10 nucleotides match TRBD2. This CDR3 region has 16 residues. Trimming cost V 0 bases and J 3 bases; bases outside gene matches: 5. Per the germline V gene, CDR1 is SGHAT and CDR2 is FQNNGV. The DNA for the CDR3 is TGTGCCAGCAGCTTAGATCTAGCGGGAGTCTACTACGAGCAGTACTTC. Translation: CASSLDLAGVYYEQYF.

Here the CDR3 DNA reads TGTGCCAGCTCACCACAGGACAGGGGGCCCTCCGGGGAGACCCAGTACTTC. As protein: CASSPQDRGPSGETQYF. The chain uses TRBV18 and TRBJ2-5; 11 bases are a match to TRBD1. Germline V gene sequence: CDR1 KGHSH, CDR2 LQKENI. The CDR3 loop spans 17 amino acids. After removal of 1 base from V and 5 bases from J, the junction contained 9 bases not matched to a gene.

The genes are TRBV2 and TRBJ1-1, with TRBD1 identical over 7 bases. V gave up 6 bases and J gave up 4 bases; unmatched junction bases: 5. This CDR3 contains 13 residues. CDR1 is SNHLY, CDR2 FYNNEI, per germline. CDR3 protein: CASRQGLSTEAFF. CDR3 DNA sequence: TGTGCCAGCAGACAGGGGCTTAGCACTGAAGCTTTCTTT. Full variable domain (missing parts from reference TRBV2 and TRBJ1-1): EPEVTQTPSHQVTQMGQEVILRCVPISNHLYFYWYRQILGQKVEFLVSFYNNEISEKSEIFDDQFSVERPDGSNFTLKIRSTKLEDSAMYFCASRQGLSTEAFFGQGTRLTVV.